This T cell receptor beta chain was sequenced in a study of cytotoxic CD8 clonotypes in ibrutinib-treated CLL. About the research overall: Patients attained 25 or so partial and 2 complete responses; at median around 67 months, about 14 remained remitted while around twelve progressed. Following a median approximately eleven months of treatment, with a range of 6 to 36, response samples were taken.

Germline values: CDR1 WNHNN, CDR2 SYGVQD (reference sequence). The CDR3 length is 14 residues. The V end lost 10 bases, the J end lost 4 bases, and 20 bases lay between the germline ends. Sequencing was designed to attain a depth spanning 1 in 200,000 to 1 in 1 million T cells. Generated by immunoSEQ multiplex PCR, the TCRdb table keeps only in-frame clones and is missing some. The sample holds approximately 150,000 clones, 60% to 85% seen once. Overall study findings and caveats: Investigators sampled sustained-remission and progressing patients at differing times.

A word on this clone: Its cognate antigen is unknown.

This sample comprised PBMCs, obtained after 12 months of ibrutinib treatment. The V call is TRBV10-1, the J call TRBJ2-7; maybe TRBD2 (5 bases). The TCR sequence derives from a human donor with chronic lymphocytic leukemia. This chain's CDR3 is CAKHSGTENYEQYF. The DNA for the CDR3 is TGCGCCAAACACTCGGGAACGGAGAATTACGAGCAGTACTTC.